This T cell receptor beta chain was recorded in a study of OX40 agonist ivuxolimab in advanced cancers. A note on this clone: Its antigen remains unknown.

The protocol was immunoSEQ multiplex PCR, while the TCRdb copy is restricted to in-frame clones and leaves out a portion. Of some 45,000 clones in the sample, 89% were seen once. Points from the study as a whole: The expanded peripheral T cells' antigen specificity was not determined.

V dropped 1 base and J dropped 1; count of bases not matched to a gene: 9. The CDR3 totals 17 residues. CDR1 and CDR2 from the germline V gene are SGHVS and FQNEAQ. Sequences were derived from CD4+ or CD8+ T cells sorted from blood, sampled in a trial of the OX40 agonist ivuxolimab. The TCR originated in an adult with an advanced solid tumor such as melanoma, head and neck, liver or kidney cancer. The rearrangement uses TRBV7-8 and TRBJ1-2; 7 bases fit TRBD1. As DNA, the CDR3 is TGTGCCAGCAGCTTAGAGAACAGGGGCCCCCTTAACTATGGCTACACCTTC. This encodes CASSLENRGPLNYGYTF. Full variable domain (missing parts from reference TRBV7-8 and TRBJ1-2): GAGVSQSPRYKVAKRGQDVALRCDPISGHVSLFWYQQALGQGPEFLTYFQNEAQLDKSGLPSDRFFAERPEGSVSTLKIQRTQQEDSAVYLCASSLENRGPLNYGYTFGSGTRLTVV.